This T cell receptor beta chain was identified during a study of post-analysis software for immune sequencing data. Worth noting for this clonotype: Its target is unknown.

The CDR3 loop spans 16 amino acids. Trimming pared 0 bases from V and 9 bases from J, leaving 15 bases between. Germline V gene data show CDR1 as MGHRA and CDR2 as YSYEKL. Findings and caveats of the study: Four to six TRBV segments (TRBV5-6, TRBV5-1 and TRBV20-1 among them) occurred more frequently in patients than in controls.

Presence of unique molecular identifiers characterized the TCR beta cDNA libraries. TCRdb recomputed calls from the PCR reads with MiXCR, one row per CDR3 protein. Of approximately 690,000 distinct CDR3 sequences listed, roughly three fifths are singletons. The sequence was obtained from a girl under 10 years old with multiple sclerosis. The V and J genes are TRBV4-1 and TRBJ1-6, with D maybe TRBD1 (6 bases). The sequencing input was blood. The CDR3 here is CASSQELQGPSSPLHF. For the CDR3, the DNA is TGCGCCAGCAGCCAAGAGCTCCAGGGGCCAAGTTCACCCCTCCACTTT.